The 17 T cell receptor beta chains below all came from one sample that was sequenced in a study of CD8+ T cells in alopecia areata. Sequencing used cDNA as its template, made by extracting RNA and reverse transcribing it. TCRdb's table, derived via immunoSEQ multiplex PCR, lists solely in-frame clones and lacks some. The table has about 150,000 clones, around 54% seen once. The sequencing input was CD4+ T cells sorted from blood. These receptors were collected from a human donor in good health.

This clone was found a few times. V gene TRBV10-3 combines with J gene TRBJ2-4; 7 bases line up with TRBD1. The CDR3 runs to 14 residues. J gave up 7 bases and V 3 bases, and 6 bases lay outside the gene matches. The germline V gene encodes CDR1 ENHRY and CDR2 SYGVKD. DNA of the CDR3: TGTGCCATCAGTGATAGTATAGGGGGCAACATTCAGTACTTC. Translation: CAISDSIGGNIQYF.

The V gene is TRBV7-9, the J gene TRBJ1-1; D not certain. From germline, CDR1 is SEHNR and CDR2 FQNEAQ (reference sequence). This CDR3 comprises 12 residues. V dropped 7 bases and J dropped 3 bases, with 9 bases sitting between them. The CDR3 DNA reads TGTGCCAGCAATACACCCTACACTGAAGCTTTCTTT. Its protein is CASNTPYTEAFF.

This clone was detected a few times. The chain joins TRBV18 to TRBJ2-5; possible D gene TRBD1, 6 bases. V lost 2 bases and J 5 bases, leaving 12 bases between the germline ends. The length of the CDR3 is 14 residues. CDR1 and CDR2 from the germline V gene are KGHSH and LQKENI. This CDR3 is CASSPRAQGETQYF. CDR3 DNA: TGTGCCAGCTCACCAAGGGCGCAGGGGGAGACCCAGTACTTC.

This chain uses TRBV5-1 with TRBJ2-7, with TRBD2 matching 7 bases. CDR3 length: 16 residues. The germline CDR1 and CDR2 sequences are SGHRS and YFSETQ. After removal of 4 bases from V and 3 bases from J, the junction contained 13 bases not matched to a gene. CDR3 in amino acids: CASSPTGGGRGYEQYF. The CDR3 DNA is TGCGCCAGCAGCCCAACGGGGGGAGGAAGAGGCTACGAGCAGTACTTC. The whole variable domain, remainder taken from reference TRBV5-1 and TRBJ2-7, is KAGVTQTPRYLIKTRGQQVTLSCSPISGHRSVSWYQQTPGQGLQFLFEYFSETQRNKGNFPGRFSGRQFSNSRSEMNVSTLELGDSALYLCASSPTGGGRGYEQYFGPGTRLTVT.

The V call is TRBV27, the J call TRBJ2-2, with TRBD1 matching 8 bases. CDR3 length: 16 residues. Germline trimming cut 6 bases from V and 6 bases from J; bases unmatched to any gene: 12. The germline V gene has CDR1 MNHEY and CDR2 SMNVEV (reference sequence). CDR3: CASRRTGRIQSGELFF. For the CDR3, the DNA is TGTGCCAGCAGGAGGACAGGGAGAATCCAATCCGGGGAGCTGTTTTTT.

The chain couples TRBV25-1 to TRBJ1-2, with TRBD1 matching over 10 bases. J lost 4 bases, V lost 3 bases, and 2 bases had no gene match. The germline CDR1 and CDR2 sequences are MGHDK and SYGVNS. There are 14 residues in the CDR3. CDR3 nucleotides: TGTGCCAGCAGTGATTGGACAGGGGGCTATGGCTACACCTTC. Amino acids: CASSDWTGGYGYTF.

In this sample, this clone turned up a few times. The chain has TRBV19 and TRBJ1-1; 8 bases fit TRBD1. Germline loops: CDR1 LNHDA, CDR2 SQIVND (reference sequence). J was trimmed by 7 bases and V by 7 bases; bases with no gene match: 5. CDR3 length equals 12 residues. CDR3 nucleotide sequence: TGTGCCAGTACCGTGACAGGGGTTGAAGCTTTCTTT. This encodes CASTVTGVEAFF. Full variable domain (remainder filled in from reference TRBV19 and TRBJ1-1): DGGITQSPKYLFRKEGQNVTLSCEQNLNHDAMYWYRQDPGQGLRLIYYSQIVNDFQKGDIAEGYSVSREKKESFPLTVTSAQKNPTAFYLCASTVTGVEAFFGQGTRLTVV.

The chain uses TRBV29-1 and TRBJ1-1; the D is unclear. The CDR3 is 11 amino acids. Germline CDR1 and CDR2: SQVTM and ANQGSEA. V lost 7 bases and J lost 2, with 8 bases in between. In DNA form, the CDR3 reads TGCAGCGCCGGACGTAACACTGAAGCTTTCTTT. Translated, it gives CSAGRNTEAFF.

This clone was counted only a few times. This chain links TRBV30 with TRBJ2-3; 10 nucleotides line up with TRBD1. Germline V CDR1 and CDR2: GTSNPN, SVGIG (reference sequence). Losses at the gene ends were 2 bases for V and 5 bases for J; bases not matched to a gene: 7. The CDR3 loop spans 15 amino acids. The CDR3 sequence: CAWSLWGTGEDTQYF. The CDR3 region has the DNA TGTGCCTGGAGTCTCTGGGGGACAGGGGAAGATACGCAGTATTTT.

In its sample, this clone was seen a few times. The V call is TRBV4-1, the J call TRBJ2-2; D might be TRBD2 (5 bases). The length of the CDR3 is 15 residues. Trimming cost V 1 base and J 2 bases, with 8 bases left between them. Germline V CDR1 and CDR2: MGHRA, YSYEKL. CDR3 sequence: CASSQVPGNTGELFF. Written as DNA, the CDR3 is TGCGCCAGCAGCCAAGTCCCGGGAAACACCGGGGAGCTGTTTTTT.

For this clone: At one end the junction does not follow the germline gene, possibly because of a read error. The chain combines TRBV19 with TRBJ2-4, with 9 bases identical to TRBD1. The CDR3 is 12 amino acids. The germline V gene encodes CDR1 LNHDA and CDR2 SQIVND (reference sequence). This chain's CDR3 is CASSPGRGQGVF. The CDR3 coding sequence is TGTGCCAGTAGTCCAGGGCGGGGACAGGGAGTCTTC.

The CDR3 protein is CASSLDGGLGDTQYF. The CDR3 DNA sequence: TGTGCCAGCAGCTTGGACGGCGGCCTGGGGGATACGCAGTATTTT. This sequence joins TRBV5-8 and TRBJ2-3, with no clear D. This CDR3 has 15 amino acids. V was cut by 0 bases and J by 6 bases, with 14 bases left in between. The germline gives CDR1 SGHTS, CDR2 YDEGEE.

CDR3 DNA sequence: TGTGCCAGCATAGGGTGGACTAACTATGGCTACACCTTC. It specifies CASIGWTNYGYTF. The chain employs TRBV2 and TRBJ1-2; D call uncertain. The CDR3 has 13 residues. Germline CDR1 is SNHLY and CDR2 is FYNNEI. V lost 7 bases and J 0 bases, leaving 9 bases between the germline ends.

The chain has TRBV29-1 and TRBJ1-1, with a tentative D call TRBD1 (5 bases). The CDR3 length is 14 residues. CDR1 is SQVTM and CDR2 is ANQGSEA in the germline V gene. Deletions cut 1 base from V and 3 bases from J, with 12 bases between. The CDR3 is CSVEVAKGYTEAFF. The DNA for the CDR3 is TGCAGCGTTGAAGTAGCCAAGGGGTACACTGAAGCTTTCTTT.

In this sample, this clone turned up a few times. V is TRBV28 and J is TRBJ2-1, with 12 bases lining up with TRBD2. The junction had 6 bases not matched to a gene; V was cut back by 6 bases and J by 6 bases. This CDR3 has 15 residues. Germline V gives CDR1 MDHEN, CDR2 SYDVKM. Here the CDR3 reads CASRPPTSGSNEQFF. CDR3 DNA sequence: TGTGCCAGCAGACCACCGACTAGCGGGAGCAATGAGCAGTTCTTC.

CDR3 DNA sequence: TGTGCCAGCAGTGGACTAGCGGGAGCGGGGGTAGATACGCAGTATTTT. It is translated as CASSGLAGAGVDTQYF. The rearrangement joins TRBV27 to TRBJ2-3; 13 nucleotides agree with TRBD2. The germline V gene has CDR1 MNHEY and CDR2 SMNVEV (reference sequence). With 5 bases clipped from V and 5 bases from J, the junction kept 7 bases outside the gene matches. This CDR3 is built from 16 residues.

This clone was counted a few times. The chain combines TRBV28 with TRBJ2-7; 8 bases align to TRBD1. Trimming removed 7 bases from V and 2 bases from J; junction bases left unmatched: 13. The CDR3 has 16 amino acids. CDR1 and CDR2 (germline): MDHEN, SYDVKM. In nucleotides, the CDR3 is TGTGCCAGCAATACTATGGCCGGGACAGGCCCCTACGAGCAGTACTTC. It specifies CASNTMAGTGPYEQYF.